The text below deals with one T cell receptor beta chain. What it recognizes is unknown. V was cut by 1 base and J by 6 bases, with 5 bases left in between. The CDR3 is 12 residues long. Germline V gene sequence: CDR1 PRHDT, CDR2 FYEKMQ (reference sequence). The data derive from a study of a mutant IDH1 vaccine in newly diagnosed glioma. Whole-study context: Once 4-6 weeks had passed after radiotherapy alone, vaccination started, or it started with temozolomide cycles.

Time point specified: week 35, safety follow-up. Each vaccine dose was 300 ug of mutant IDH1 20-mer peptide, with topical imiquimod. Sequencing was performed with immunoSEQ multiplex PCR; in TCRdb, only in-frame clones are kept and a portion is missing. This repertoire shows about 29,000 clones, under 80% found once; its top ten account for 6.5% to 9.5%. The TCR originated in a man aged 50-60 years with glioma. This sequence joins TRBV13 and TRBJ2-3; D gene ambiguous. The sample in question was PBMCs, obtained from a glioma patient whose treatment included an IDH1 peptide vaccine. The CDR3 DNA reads TGTGCCAGCAGCTTAGTCGGGGATACGCAGTATTTT. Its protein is CASSLVGDTQYF.